The TCR beta chain described here comes from a study of beta chain features in type 1 diabetes. Study details: Examination covered some 99,000,000 sorted cells spanning all samples.

This CDR3 is built from 13 residues. Per germline, CDR1 MNHEY and CDR2 SVGAGI. About this clone: Its antigen is still unknown. At one of its ends the junction is not consistent with the germline gene, which may arise from a read error.

The study, taken as a whole, reports: Since sequencing was performed on cDNA, cells with high TCR expression could be over-represented. Type 1 diabetes patients had TCRB CDR3s that were shorter (moderately but significantly so) in all four CD4+ subsets.

Sequenced material consisted of expressed TCRB transcripts (all of the isolated RNA was reverse transcribed). The protocol was immunoSEQ multiplex PCR, while the TCRdb copy is restricted to in-frame clones and leaves out a portion. The profile shows under 900,000 clones, 15% to 20% of them singletons. The genes are TRBV6-5 and TRBJ2-5; weak D call: TRBD2 (6 bases). Sequenced material: naive CD4+ T cells from blood. This receptor was taken from a woman aged 18-35 years in good health. CDR3 sequence reads: CAISGGTGETQYF. The CDR3 coding sequence is TGTGCCATCAGTGGAGGGACCGGAGAGACCCAGTACTTC.